Listed below are T cell receptor beta chains from one sample, sequenced in a study of T cell responses to AZD1222 COVID-19 vaccine. The assay was immunoSEQ multiplex PCR, and TCRdb's table has in-frame clones only and misses some. The table lists 150,000 to 200,000 clones, approximately 90% of them singletons. The sequences come from peripheral blood, collected on day 0 of AZD1222 vaccination. Receptor source: an adult in good health. Both conserved end residues are part of each CDR3. D genes are given only for firm matches. Clone size, where shown, is once, few, many, or a class for clones that have expanded.

V gene	clone size	D gene	J gene	CDR3 DNA	CDR3 protein
TRBV6-5	once	NA	TRBJ2-7	TGTGCCAGCAGTTACTCGAGAACAGCCACCTCCTACGAGCAGTACTTC	CASSYSRTATSYEQYF
TRBV7-8	NA	NA	TRBJ1-1	TGTGCCAGCAGCTTAGTCGGCGGGGCGGGGGACACTGAAGCTTTCTTT	CASSLVGGAGDTEAFF
TRBV2	NA	NA	TRBJ2-2	TGTGCCAGCAGTGATGCAGGGGCGAACACCGGGGAGCTGTTTTTT	CASSDAGANTGELFF
TRBV29-1	NA	TRBD1	TRBJ1-2	TGCAGCGTATTGACAGGGCAGTATGGCTACACCTTC	CSVLTGQYGYTF
TRBV19	once	NA	TRBJ1-1	TGTGCCAGTAGTATTTCGGGCAGGGGCTCCCCCGAAGCTTTCTTT	CASSISGRGSPEAFF
TRBV5-8	once	NA	TRBJ1-3	TGTGCCAGCAGCTTGGGAACATACTCTGGAAACACCATATATTTT	CASSLGTYSGNTIYF
TRBV5-6	NA	TRBD1	TRBJ2-6	TGTGCCAGCAGAACCGGGACAGGGCCTTTCCTTGGGGCCAACGTCCTGACTTTC	CASRTGTGPFLGANVLTF
TRBV9	NA	NA	TRBJ1-3	TGTGCCAGCACCCTAGGGATGAGTGGAAACACCATATATTTT	CASTLGMSGNTIYF
TRBV9	NA	NA	TRBJ2-5	TGTGCCAGCAGCGTAGGACCCGTACCCCGTGAGACCCAGTACTTC	CASSVGPVPRETQYF
TRBV6-5	NA	TRBD1	TRBJ1-1	TGTGCCAGCAAGGGGACAGGAAAGCAGGCTGAAGCTTTCTTT	CASKGTGKQAEAFF
TRBV9	NA	NA	TRBJ1-6	TGTGCCAGCAGCGTAGAAGACAGGTTTGAGTCACCCCTCCACTTT	CASSVEDRFESPLHF
TRBV9	NA	TRBD2	TRBJ2-7	TGTGCCAGCAGCTCGGGGGGAAGATCCTACGAGCAGTACTTC	CASSSGGRSYEQYF
TRBV5-6	NA	TRBD1	TRBJ2-5	TGTGCCAGCAGCTTCGATGTACCGGGACAGCAAGAGACCCAGTACTTC	CASSFDVPGQQETQYF
TRBV29-1	NA	TRBD1	TRBJ2-1	TGCAGCGGTACCCCCGGGACAGCATCCTACAATGAGCAGTTCTTC	CSGTPGTASYNEQFF
TRBV12-5	once	TRBD1	TRBJ1-5	TGTGCTAGTGGTTTGGCCAGGGGGGATCAGCCCCAGCATTTT	CASGLARGDQPQHF
TRBV11-2	NA	NA	TRBJ2-7	TGTGCCAGCAGCTTAGAAGGGACGGGGGCCTACGAGCAGTACTTC	CASSLEGTGAYEQYF
TRBV7-9	NA	NA	TRBJ2-7	TGTGCCAGCAGCTTAGAAGGGGCCCACTACGAGCAGTACTTC	CASSLEGAHYEQYF
TRBV7-8	once	NA	TRBJ1-3	TGTGCCAGCAGCCCCGGGGCTGGAAACACCATATATTTT	CASSPGAGNTIYF
TRBV6-5	NA	NA	TRBJ1-1	TGTGCCAGCAGTTACCCCGGAGGTAACACTGAAGCTTTCTTT	CASSYPGGNTEAFF
TRBV7-2	NA	NA	TRBJ2-3	TGTGCCAGCAGCCTGGACAGAAGCACAGATACGCAGTATTTT	CASSLDRSTDTQYF
TRBV5-5	NA	TRBD1	TRBJ1-5	TGTGCCAGCAGCCGTTCGGCGCACCCGGGACAGGGCACAAATCAGCCCCAGCATTTT	CASSRSAHPGQGTNQPQHF
TRBV5-4	few	TRBD1	TRBJ2-5	TGTGCCAGCAGCTCAGGACAGGGTTGGGAGACCCAGTACTTC	CASSSGQGWETQYF
TRBV5-6	NA	NA	TRBJ1-2	TGTGCCAGCAGCTTGTCCCGAAGCTATGGCTACACCTTC	CASSLSRSYGYTF
TRBV6-2/TRBV6-3	NA	NA	TRBJ1-5	TGTGCCAGCAGCTTCGAACATGGGGCAGTTCAGCCCCAGCATTTT	CASSFEHGAVQPQHF
TRBV5-4	NA	NA	TRBJ2-6	TGTGCCAGCAGCCAGGGTATGGGGGCCAACGTCCTGACTTTC	CASSQGMGANVLTF
TRBV10-3	NA	NA	TRBJ2-7	TGTGCCATCAGTGAGGTGGCCAGGGCCTACGAGCAGTACTTC	CAISEVARAYEQYF
TRBV25-1	NA	NA	TRBJ1-6	TGTGCCAGCAGGGATGGGAGATCCTATAATTCACCCCTCCACTTT	CASRDGRSYNSPLHF
TRBV19	NA	TRBD1	TRBJ2-7	TGTGCCAGCCGAGATTTTACAGGGGGCGACGAGCAGTACTTC	CASRDFTGGDEQYF
TRBV27	NA	TRBD1	TRBJ1-4	TGTGCCAGCAGTCCGAGGACAGGGAGGAATGAAAAACTGTTTTTT	CASSPRTGRNEKLFF
TRBV19	NA	NA	TRBJ1-3	TGTGCCAGTACGCGGGGCGGCCGCTCTGGAAACACCATATATTTT	CASTRGGRSGNTIYF
TRBV5-1	NA	NA	TRBJ2-5	TGCGCCAGCAGCTTGGGTCAGGGGCGAGGGTACCAAGAGACCCAGTACTTC	CASSLGQGRGYQETQYF
TRBV4-3	NA	NA	TRBJ2-7	TGCGCCAGCAGCCAAGAGCGGCACAGTTCCGAGCAGTACTTC	CASSQERHSSEQYF
TRBV27	NA	NA	TRBJ1-1	TGTGCCAGCACACCTTGGGGAGGGGATGACACTGAAGCTTTCTTT	CASTPWGGDDTEAFF
TRBV18	once	NA	TRBJ1-6	TGTGCCAGCTCTAATACGGTGGATTCACCCCTCCACTTT	CASSNTVDSPLHF
TRBV7-8	NA	NA	TRBJ1-6	TGTGCCAGCAGCCAAACAGGGAATTCACCCCTCCACTTT	CASSQTGNSPLHF
TRBV19	NA	NA	TRBJ2-5	TGTGCCAGTAGTGCGGGGCAGGGGCTCGGGGAGACCCAGTACTTC	CASSAGQGLGETQYF
TRBV7-2	NA	NA	TRBJ1-1	TGTGCCAGCAGCTTAGTCGGCAGGAGCACTGAAGCTTTCTTT	CASSLVGRSTEAFF
TRBV30	few	NA	TRBJ1-5	TGTGCCTGGAGTGGGCAGGGTGCTCAGCCCCAGCATTTT	CAWSGQGAQPQHF
TRBV21-1	NA	NA	TRBJ2-3	TGTGCCAGCAGCTCTCGCCGGACTGTACCTAGCACAGATACGCAGTATTTT	CASSSRRTVPSTDTQYF
TRBV29-1	NA	NA	TRBJ1-1	TGCAGCGTTTCCACCCCCCGCGGGGATGAAGCTTTCTTT	CSVSTPRGDEAFF
TRBV19	NA	NA	TRBJ1-1	TGTGCCAGTAGTATAGGGGGCTCTGAAGCTTTCTTT	CASSIGGSEAFF
TRBV12-5	NA	TRBD1	TRBJ1-2	TGTGCTAGTGGTTCAGACCAACCGGGACAGGAGGCGCATGGCTACACCTTC	CASGSDQPGQEAHGYTF
TRBV19	NA	TRBD1	TRBJ1-4	TGTGCCAGTAGTTCTCGCACGGGACAGAATGAAAAACTGTTTTTT	CASSSRTGQNEKLFF
TRBV4-1	NA	NA	TRBJ2-2	TGCGCCAGCAGCCAAGTAGCCGGGGTGGGCACCGGGGAGCTGTTTTTT	CASSQVAGVGTGELFF
TRBV19	few	NA	TRBJ1-6	TGTGCCAGTCGGAACCCTGGTCGAGCAGGGCAAAATTCACCCCTCCACTTT	CASRNPGRAGQNSPLHF
TRBV2	NA	NA	TRBJ2-3	TGTGCCAGCAGCCGAAGGGCGCAGGGCCCCGCAGATACGCAGTATTTT	CASSRRAQGPADTQYF
TRBV27	NA	NA	TRBJ1-2	TGTGCCAGCACCCCAGGGCCCCTCAGGGAATATGGCTACACCTTC	CASTPGPLREYGYTF
TRBV23-1	once	NA	TRBJ2-3	TGCGCCAGCAGTCATGGTCTTTATTCGGGGGCCTGCACAGATACGCAGTATTTT	CASSHGLYSGACTDTQYF